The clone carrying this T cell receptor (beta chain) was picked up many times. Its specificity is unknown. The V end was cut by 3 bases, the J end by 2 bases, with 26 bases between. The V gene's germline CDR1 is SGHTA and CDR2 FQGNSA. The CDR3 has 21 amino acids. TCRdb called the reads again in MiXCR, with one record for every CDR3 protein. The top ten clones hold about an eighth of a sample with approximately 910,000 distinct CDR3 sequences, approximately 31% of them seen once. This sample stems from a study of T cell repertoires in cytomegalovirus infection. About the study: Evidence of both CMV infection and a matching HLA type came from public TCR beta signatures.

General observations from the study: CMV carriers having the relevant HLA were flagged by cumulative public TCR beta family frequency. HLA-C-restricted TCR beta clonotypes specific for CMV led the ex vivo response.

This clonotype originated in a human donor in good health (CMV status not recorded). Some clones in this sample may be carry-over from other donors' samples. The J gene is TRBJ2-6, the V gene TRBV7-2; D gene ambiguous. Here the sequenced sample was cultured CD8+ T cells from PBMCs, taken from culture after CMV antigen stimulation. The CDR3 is CASSFWMGQAGYLPGANVLTF. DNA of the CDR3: TGTGCCAGCAGCTTCTGGATGGGCCAGGCAGGTTATCTTCCTGGGGCCAACGTCCTGACTTTC.